A selection of T cell receptor beta chains follows, all from one sample in a study of Tregs in tolerant kidney transplant recipients. Repertoires were generated with immunoSEQ multiplex PCR, while TCRdb's copy carries only in-frame clones and drops some. The data show 80,000 to 90,000 clones, approximately 94% seen once. What was sequenced was CD8+ T cells from blood. These receptors were collected from a human donor in good health. Each CDR3 is given with its conserved first and last residue.

V: TRBV5-4
J: TRBJ1-2
CDR3: CASSSGQDGYTF

V: TRBV10-1
J: TRBJ2-7
CDR3: CASSELGTPDYEQYF

V: TRBV5-4
J: TRBJ2-2
CDR3: CASSFVAGSTGELFF

V: TRBV13
J: TRBJ2-2
CDR3: CASSLRLAHTGELFF

V: TRBV19
J: TRBJ2-6
CDR3: CASSINVGRGGPSGANVLTF

V: TRBV5-4
J: TRBJ1-1
CDR3: CASSPSPGAAFF

V: TRBV27
J: TRBJ2-7
CDR3: CASSWGQGGDYEQYF

V: TRBV27
J: TRBJ2-1
CDR3: CASSSGLAGVGEQFF

V: TRBV9
J: TRBJ2-7
CDR3: CASSVGDRPYEQYF

V: TRBV4-1
J: TRBJ1-1
CDR3: CASSQVLNTEAFF

V: TRBV6-5
J: TRBJ1-6
CDR3: CASSYATVPRAPLHF